This paragraph reports one TCR beta chain. Its antigen remains unknown. These data originate in a study of cytomegalovirus exposure and HLA in healthy donors. Study-wide points: Exclusion applied to some V segments, including TRBV6-2 and TRBV6-3, as they were indistinguishable. It emerged from a later analysis that several of the most significant clusters appeared to be linked to common viral pathogens.

The PCR was carried out with 60 Vbeta primers and 13 Jbeta primers. The data were produced by immunoSEQ multiplex PCR, yet TCRdb's version contains in-frame clones alone and is incomplete. Seen here are about 190,000 clones, 81% observed once, and the top ten hold 3.4%. The germline V and J ends were trimmed by 10 bases and 1 base, with 10 bases remaining between them. Per germline, CDR1 SNHLY and CDR2 FYNNEI. This CDR3 spans 12 amino acids. The receptor was isolated from a man in his forties in good health and CMV-seropositive. Sequencing was performed on PBMCs. The chain uses TRBV2 and TRBJ1-1; D remains unclear. CDR3 DNA: TGTGCCACCCTTTTAGCGAACACTGAAGCTTTCTTT. Translating it yields CATLLANTEAFF.